The present entry profiles one TCR beta chain with its context. What it binds is unknown. The sample comes from a study of Ad26.COV2.S vaccination and SARS-CoV-2 variants. In the study overall: Dosing was one shot or two shots 56 days apart.

Germline assignment: CDR1 LNHDA and CDR2 SQIVND (reference sequence). The CDR3 totals 14 residues. Germline trimming cut 4 bases from V and 9 bases from J; bases unmatched to any gene: 5. Study findings and constraints: Placebo recipients showed lower spike-specific TCR breadth than vaccinees. Spike-specific CD8+ and CD4+ T cell responses reportedly showed substantial breadth after vaccination.

The treatment is: about 20 received Ad26.COV2.S at low or high dose, single or two shots; 5 received placebo; per-sample allocation not given. Specimen acquisition occurred on day 63 following the initial vaccine or placebo injection. Built on an Ad26 vector, the vaccine expressed Wuhan-strain SARS-CoV-2 spike. Clones were read by immunoSEQ multiplex PCR, and TCRdb kept only the in-frame ones, dropping some. The sample has 350,000 to 550,000 clones; roughly nine tenths are singletons. V is TRBV19 and J is TRBJ1-6, with 8 bases fitting TRBD1. This sequence originates from a person aged 18-65 years who received the Ad26.COV2.S COVID-19 vaccine or a placebo. Sequenced here: peripheral blood, sampled in a trial of Ad26.COV2.S vaccine versus placebo. The CDR3 DNA sequence: TGTGCCAGTAGTAGGGACAGGATAAGTTCACCCCTCCACTTT. Amino acids: CASSRDRISSPLHF.